This passage covers 22 T cell receptor beta chains from one sample sequenced in a study of regulatory T cells in long-lasting Graves disease. The authors built TCR beta libraries using iRepertoire HTBI primers and Arm-PCR of CDR3 regions. TCRdb reprocessed the multiplex PCR reads with MiXCR, giving one entry per CDR3 protein. This sample has around 480,000 distinct CDR3 sequences, with 15% to 20% found just once. As to time point: newly diagnosed GD, antithyroid drugs for less than 3 months. The TCR library used RNA extracted from PBMCs. This sample was also put to use in a study of T cells in Graves' hyperthyroidism and ophthalmopathy.

The sequenced sample was peripheral blood mononuclear cells (PBMCs), obtained at new diagnosis, from a patient treated with antithyroid drugs. The receptors come from a woman aged 35-60 years with Graves disease.

This clonotype was recorded at least ten times. This chain uses TRBV2 with TRBJ1-1, with D unresolved. V lost 6 bases and J 1 base, leaving 9 bases between the germline ends. From germline, CDR1 is SNHLY and CDR2 FYNNEI. The CDR3 has 13 amino acids. The CDR3 DNA follows: TGTGCCAGCAGGACCACAGCGAACACTGAAGCTTTCTTT. It encodes CASRTTANTEAFF.

This clonotype was detected many times. CDR3 sequence reads: CASSYSKLVLTEAFF. CDR3 sequence (DNA): TGTGCCAGCAGTTACTCGAAGTTGGTTCTCACTGAAGCTTTCTTT. V and J are TRBV6-5 and TRBJ1-1; D not resolved. The CDR3 has 15 residues. Looked up from germline, CDR1 is MNHEY and CDR2 is SVGAGI. V lost 0 bases, J lost 4 bases, and 12 bases lay in between.

This clonotype was observed a few times. The V gene is TRBV5-1, the J gene TRBJ2-7, with 10 bases lining up with TRBD1. Losses at the gene ends were 3 bases for V and 6 bases for J; bases not matched to a gene: 6. Germline loops: CDR1 SGHRS, CDR2 YFSETQ. The CDR3 has 14 amino acids. The CDR3 spells CASSSGTGVVEQYF. For the CDR3, the DNA is TGCGCCAGCAGCTCCGGGACAGGGGTGGTCGAGCAGTACTTC.

This clonotype appeared a few times. The V gene is TRBV24-1, the J gene TRBJ2-3; a possible D gene is TRBD2 (5 bases). Germline values: CDR1 KGHDR, CDR2 SFDVKD. The CDR3 runs 15 residues. V dropped 9 bases and J dropped 6 bases, with 21 bases sitting between them. CDR3 coding DNA: TGTGCCACCTCGCCTCAGGCTAGCCCGGCGGATACGCAGTATTTT. Translating it yields CATSPQASPADTQYF.

This clonotype was seen repeatedly, ten times or more. The chain employs TRBV20-1 and TRBJ1-6; no clear D gene. CDR1 DFQATT and CDR2 SNEGSKA come from the germline V gene (reference sequence). Trimming removed 6 bases from V and 8 bases from J, with 14 bases in between. This CDR3 is 13 amino acids long. CDR3 sequence: CSAEVQSDSPLHF. For the CDR3, the DNA is TGCAGTGCCGAGGTCCAGAGCGATTCACCCCTCCACTTT.

V is TRBV19 and J is TRBJ2-7, with 10 bases identical to TRBD1. The CDR3 has 14 residues. V lost 8 bases, J lost 4 bases, and 8 bases stayed unmatched. Germline CDR1 LNHDA, CDR2 SQIVND (reference sequence). CDR3 bases: TGTGCCAGTGGTCGGGGACAGGGGTCTTACGAGCAGTACTTC. Amino acids: CASGRGQGSYEQYF.

About this clonotype: One base away lies a much larger clone, so this may be a sequencing read error. The genes are TRBV20-1 and TRBJ1-1, with 7 bases identical to TRBD1. The CDR3 totals 13 residues. The J segment lost 0 bases and the V segment lost 6 bases, leaving 4 bases of the junction unmatched. The germline gives CDR1 DFQATT, CDR2 SNEGSKA (reference sequence). The CDR3 reads CSATGTVNTEAFF. CDR3 DNA: TGCAGTGCAACCGGGACAGTGAACACTGAAGCTTTCTTT.

Only a few counts were recorded for this clonotype. The V and J genes are TRBV10-2 and TRBJ1-1; D not certain. Germline loops: CDR1 WSHSY, CDR2 SAAADI. Between the trimmed V and J ends, which lost 5 bases and 1 base, there was a span of 14 bases. This CDR3 spans 15 amino acids. CDR3 in DNA: TGCGCCAGCAGTTCCAGACCCGGGGAGAACACTGAAGCTTTCTTT. Translating gives CASSSRPGENTEAFF.

In its sample, this clonotype was seen many times. This sequence joins TRBV11-2 and TRBJ2-5; a possible D gene is TRBD2 (5 bases). Germline V gene lookup returns CDR1 SGHAT and CDR2 FQNNGV. This CDR3 comprises 14 residues. The V gene lost 5 bases and the J gene lost 9 bases, with 19 bases spanning the gap. In DNA, the CDR3 is TGTGCCAGCAGCGGAGGAGTCGCGCTTGGGGCCCAGTACTTC. This sequence encodes CASSGGVALGAQYF.

This clonotype was counted only a few times. The chain has TRBV12-3 or TRBV12-4 and TRBJ1-1, with 7 bases aligning to TRBD1. The CDR3 spans 16 residues. Unmatched junction bases numbered 21, after V lost 6 bases and J lost 11 bases. The CDR3 loop reads CASSLHPGQRTPRAFF. Written as DNA, the CDR3 is TGTGCCAGCAGCCTCCACCCGGGACAGCGGACTCCTAGGGCTTTCTTT.

The chain carries TRBV6-1 and TRBJ2-4; 8 bases align to TRBD1. The V and J ends lost 7 bases and 0 bases, in that order; junction bases with no gene match: 11. Germline V gives CDR1 MNHNS, CDR2 SASEGT. This CDR3 contains 17 residues. The CDR3 here is CASTATGTGRAKNIQYF. CDR3 bases: TGTGCCAGCACCGCAACGGGGACAGGACGAGCCAAAAACATTCAGTACTTC.

This clonotype showed up just a few times. The V gene is TRBV6-2 or TRBV6-3, the J gene TRBJ1-5; no firm D call. Germline lookup yields CDR1 MNHEY and CDR2 SVGEGT. Trimming left V 5 bases short and J 11 bases short, with 10 bases between. The CDR3 is made up of 11 amino acids. The CDR3 loop reads CASSEPPSQHF. The CDR3 DNA sequence: TGTGCCAGCAGTGAACCACCGTCCCAGCATTTT.

This clonotype appeared many times. This chain links TRBV2 with TRBJ2-3; D is perhaps TRBD1 (6 bases). CDR3 size: 15 residues. From germline, CDR1 is SNHLY and CDR2 FYNNEI. V was clipped by 11 bases and J by 2 bases, with 20 bases between them. The CDR3 reads CAAQVVGASTDTQYF. The CDR3 DNA reads as TGTGCCGCCCAAGTAGTGGGGGCCTCCACAGATACGCAGTATTTT.

This clonotype was counted many times. This chain links TRBV3-1 with TRBJ2-7; D perhaps matches TRBD1 (5 bases). The CDR3 extends over 14 amino acids. Trimming stripped 4 bases from V and 7 bases from J, with 17 bases between. CDR1 is LGHDT and CDR2 is YNNKEL in the germline V gene (reference sequence). As DNA, the CDR3 is TGTGCCAGCAGCCTCGACAGCTTAGATCGAGAGCAGTACTTC. It encodes CASSLDSLDREQYF.

This sequence joins TRBV7-9 and TRBJ1-2; TRBD1 agrees at 7 bases. Germline loops: CDR1 SEHNR, CDR2 FQNEAQ (reference sequence). This CDR3 region has 19 residues. V was clipped by 4 bases and J by 1 base; unmatched bases: 18. For the CDR3, the DNA is TGTGCCAGCAGCTACCCACGCTTTGGGACAGACAAATTTAACTATGGCTACACCTTC. This encodes CASSYPRFGTDKFNYGYTF.

This clonotype was counted at least ten times. V is TRBV28 and J is TRBJ2-3, with TRBD2 matching 12 bases. This CDR3 spans 16 amino acids. The germline gives CDR1 MDHEN, CDR2 SYDVKM. V dropped 6 bases and J dropped 2; count of bases not matched to a gene: 6. CDR3 region: CASSPGLAGFTDTQYF. As DNA, the CDR3 is TGTGCCAGCAGCCCCGGACTAGCGGGGTTCACAGATACGCAGTATTTT.

With regard to this clonotype: A read error may explain this, as a much larger clone is one base away. The chain combines TRBV20-1 with TRBJ2-7; 8 nucleotides align to TRBD2. Trimming removed 5 bases from V and 3 bases from J; junction bases left unmatched: 12. The CDR3 consists of 15 residues. From germline, CDR1 is DFQATT and CDR2 SNEGSKA (reference sequence). The CDR3, as DNA: TGCAGTGCTTATCGACCGGGACTAGGAGGCTACGAGCAGTACTTC. Translated, it gives CSAYRPGLGGYEQYF.

The rearrangement uses TRBV6-2 or TRBV6-3 and TRBJ1-2; D gene unclear. CDR1 and CDR2 from the germline V gene are MNHEY and SVGEGT. This CDR3 is built from 13 residues. V lost 1 base and J 6 bases, leaving 9 bases between the germline ends. As DNA, the CDR3 is TGTGCCAGCAGTTACTTTCTCTGGGATGGCTACACCTTC. It translates to CASSYFLWDGYTF.

This clonotype showed up many times. The rearrangement uses TRBV12-3 or TRBV12-4 and TRBJ1-2; TRBD1 matches 7 bases. The CDR3 has 14 amino acids. With V trimmed by 1 base and J by 8 bases, 7 bases remained unmatched. The CDR3 sequence: CASSLGGRGNGYTF. CDR3 DNA: TGTGCCAGCAGTTTAGGCGGCAGGGGGAACGGCTACACCTTC.

V and J are TRBV5-1 and TRBJ2-7; possible D gene TRBD2, 5 bases. The V end was cut by 6 bases, the J end by 6 bases, with 19 bases between. This CDR3 has 14 amino acids. Looked up from germline, CDR1 is SGHRS and CDR2 is YFSETQ. CDR3 DNA: TGCGCCAGCAAATTACCGGGAAAGAGGAGCGAGCAGTACTTC. It codes for CASKLPGKRSEQYF.

This clonotype occurred many times. The chain recombines TRBV20-1 with TRBJ1-1; D unclear. The CDR3 totals 14 residues. V was trimmed by 6 bases and J by 2 bases, leaving 16 bases between them. Germline CDR1 reads DFQATT; CDR2 reads SNEGSKA (reference sequence). As DNA, the CDR3 is TGCAGTGCACTATCTGGACGGCACAACACTGAAGCTTTCTTT. Its translation: CSALSGRHNTEAFF.

A remark on this clonotype: Being one base from a much bigger clone, this may be a read error. The chain combines TRBV5-1 with TRBJ2-7, with 11 bases that match TRBD1. Germline V gene lookup returns CDR1 SGHRS and CDR2 YFSETQ. Trimming removed 4 bases from V and 5 bases from J; junction bases left unmatched: 8. This CDR3 spans 15 amino acids. This chain's CDR3 is CASSRTGGSGNEQYF. The DNA of the CDR3 is TGCGCCAGCAGCAGGACAGGGGGCTCTGGCAACGAGCAGTACTTC.